This TCR beta chain was found in a study of cytomegalovirus exposure and HLA in healthy donors. Points from the study as a whole: Most of the CMV-associated TCR beta chains (in a later analysis) appeared to be HLA-restricted.

PCR involved 60 Vbeta and 13 Jbeta primers. Method: immunoSEQ multiplex PCR; TCRdb's copy keeps in-frame clones and lacks some. The repertoire has under 110,000 clones, about two thirds of them found once; the top ten carry 2.8%. About this clone: Its antigen remains unidentified.

Germline assignment: CDR1 SGHTA and CDR2 FQGTGA. V lost 5 bases and J lost 5; bases outside the gene matches: 7. There are 14 residues in the CDR3. V is TRBV7-3 and J is TRBJ2-3; TRBD2 aligns across 7 bases. The sample was PBMCs. The TCR originated in a female donor in good health and CMV-seronegative. CDR3 sequence: CASSATGRIDTQYF. In DNA, the CDR3 is TGTGCCAGCAGCGCTACCGGGAGGATAGATACGCAGTATTTT.